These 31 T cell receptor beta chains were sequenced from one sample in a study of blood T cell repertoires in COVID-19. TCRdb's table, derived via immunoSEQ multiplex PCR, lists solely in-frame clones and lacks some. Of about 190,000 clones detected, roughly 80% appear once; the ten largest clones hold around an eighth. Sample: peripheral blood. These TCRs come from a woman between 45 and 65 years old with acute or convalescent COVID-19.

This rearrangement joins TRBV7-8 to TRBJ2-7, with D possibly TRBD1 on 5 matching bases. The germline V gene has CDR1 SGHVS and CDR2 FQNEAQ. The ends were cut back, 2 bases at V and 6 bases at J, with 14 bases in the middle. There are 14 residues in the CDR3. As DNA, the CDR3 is TGTGCCAGCAGCTTAAGTCAGGGTCGAGGCGAGCAGTACTTC. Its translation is CASSLSQGRGEQYF.

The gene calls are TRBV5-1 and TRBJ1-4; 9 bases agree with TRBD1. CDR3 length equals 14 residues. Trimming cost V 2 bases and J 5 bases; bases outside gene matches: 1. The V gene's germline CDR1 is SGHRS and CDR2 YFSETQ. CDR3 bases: TGCGCCAGCAGCTTAGGGACAGGGAATGAAAAACTGTTTTTT. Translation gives CASSLGTGNEKLFF.

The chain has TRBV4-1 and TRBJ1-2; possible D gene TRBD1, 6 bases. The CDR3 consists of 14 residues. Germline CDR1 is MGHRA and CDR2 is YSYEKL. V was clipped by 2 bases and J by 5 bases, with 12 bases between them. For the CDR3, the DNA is TGCGCCAGCAGCCAAACACAGGGTTTGTATGGCTACACCTTC. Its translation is CASSQTQGLYGYTF.

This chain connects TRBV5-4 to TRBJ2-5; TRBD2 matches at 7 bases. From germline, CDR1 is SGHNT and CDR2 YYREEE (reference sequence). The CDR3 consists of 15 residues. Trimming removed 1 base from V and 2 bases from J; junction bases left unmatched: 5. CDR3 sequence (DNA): TGTGCCAGCAGCTTGCCGGGGGGTCGGCAAGAGACCCAGTACTTC. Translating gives CASSLPGGRQETQYF.

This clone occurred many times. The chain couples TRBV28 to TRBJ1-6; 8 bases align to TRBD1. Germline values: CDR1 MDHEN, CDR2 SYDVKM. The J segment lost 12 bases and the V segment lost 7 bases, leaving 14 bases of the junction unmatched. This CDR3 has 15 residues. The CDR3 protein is CASTRTGTSGGPLHF. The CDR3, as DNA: TGTGCCAGCACCCGGACAGGGACATCTGGAGGACCCCTCCACTTT.

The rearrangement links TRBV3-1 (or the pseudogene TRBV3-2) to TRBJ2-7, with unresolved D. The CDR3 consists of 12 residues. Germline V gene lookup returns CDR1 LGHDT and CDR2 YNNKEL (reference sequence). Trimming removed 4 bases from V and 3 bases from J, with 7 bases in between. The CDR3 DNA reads TGTGCCAGCAGCCTCCAGTTCTACGAGCAGTACTTC. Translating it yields CASSLQFYEQYF.

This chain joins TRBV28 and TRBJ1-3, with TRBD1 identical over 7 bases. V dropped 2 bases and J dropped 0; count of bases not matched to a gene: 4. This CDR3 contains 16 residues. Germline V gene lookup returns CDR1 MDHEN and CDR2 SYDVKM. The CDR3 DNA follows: TGTGCCAGCAGTTTACCCGGGACAGTCTCTGGAAACACCATATATTTT. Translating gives CASSLPGTVSGNTIYF.

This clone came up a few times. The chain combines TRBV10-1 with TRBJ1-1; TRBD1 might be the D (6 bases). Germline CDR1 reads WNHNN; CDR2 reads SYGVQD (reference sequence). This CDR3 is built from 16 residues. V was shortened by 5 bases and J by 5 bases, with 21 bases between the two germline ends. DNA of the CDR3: TGCGCCAGCAGTCCGAACGTCGGGCAGGGGCGGACTGAAGCTTTCTTT. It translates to CASSPNVGQGRTEAFF.

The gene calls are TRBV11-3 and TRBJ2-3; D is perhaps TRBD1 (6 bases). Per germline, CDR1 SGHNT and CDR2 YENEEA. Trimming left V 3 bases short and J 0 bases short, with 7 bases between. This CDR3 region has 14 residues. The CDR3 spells CASSFDRSTDTQYF. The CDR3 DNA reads TGTGCCAGCAGCTTCGACAGGAGCACAGATACGCAGTATTTT. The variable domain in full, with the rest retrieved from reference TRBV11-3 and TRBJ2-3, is EAGVVQSPRYKIIEKKQPVAFWCNPISGHNTLYWYLQNLGQGPELLIRYENEEAVDDSQLPKDRFSAERLKGVDSTLKIQPAELGDSAVYLCASSFDRSTDTQYFGPGTRLTVL.

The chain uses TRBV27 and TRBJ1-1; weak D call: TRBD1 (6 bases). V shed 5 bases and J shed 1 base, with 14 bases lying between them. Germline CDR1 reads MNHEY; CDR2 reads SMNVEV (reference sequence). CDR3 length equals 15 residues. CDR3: CASSPIGGWNTEAFF. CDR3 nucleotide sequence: TGTGCCAGCAGTCCAATTGGGGGCTGGAACACTGAAGCTTTCTTT.

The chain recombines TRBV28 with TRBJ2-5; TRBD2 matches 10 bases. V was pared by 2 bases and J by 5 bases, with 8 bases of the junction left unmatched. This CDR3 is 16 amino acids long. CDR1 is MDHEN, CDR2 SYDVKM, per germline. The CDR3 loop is CASSLLAGDGWETQYF. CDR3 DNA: TGTGCCAGCAGTTTACTAGCGGGAGATGGGTGGGAGACCCAGTACTTC.

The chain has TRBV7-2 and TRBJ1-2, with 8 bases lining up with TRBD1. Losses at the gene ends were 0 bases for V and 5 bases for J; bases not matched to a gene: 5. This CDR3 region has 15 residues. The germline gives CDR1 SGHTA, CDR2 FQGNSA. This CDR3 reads CASSLAPGQGYGYTF. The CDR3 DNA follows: TGTGCCAGCAGCTTAGCGCCTGGACAGGGATATGGCTACACCTTC.

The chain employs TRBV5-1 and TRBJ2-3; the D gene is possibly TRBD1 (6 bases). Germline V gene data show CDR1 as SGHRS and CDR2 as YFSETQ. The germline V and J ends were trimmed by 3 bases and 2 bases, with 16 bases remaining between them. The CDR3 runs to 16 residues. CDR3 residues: CASSSGHFGYTDTQYF. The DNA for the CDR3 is TGCGCCAGCAGCTCGGGACACTTCGGGTACACAGATACGCAGTATTTT. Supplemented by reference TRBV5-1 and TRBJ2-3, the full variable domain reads KAGVTQTPRYLIKTRGQQVTLSCSPISGHRSVSWYQQTPGQGLQFLFEYFSETQRNKGNFPGRFSGRQFSNSRSEMNVSTLELGDSALYLCASSSGHFGYTDTQYFGPGTRLTVL.

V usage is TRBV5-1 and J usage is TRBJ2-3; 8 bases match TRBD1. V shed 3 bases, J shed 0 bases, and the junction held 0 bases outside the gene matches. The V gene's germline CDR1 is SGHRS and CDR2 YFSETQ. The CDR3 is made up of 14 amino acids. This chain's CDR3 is CASSWDRSTDTQYF. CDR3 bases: TGCGCCAGCAGCTGGGACAGGAGCACAGATACGCAGTATTTT.

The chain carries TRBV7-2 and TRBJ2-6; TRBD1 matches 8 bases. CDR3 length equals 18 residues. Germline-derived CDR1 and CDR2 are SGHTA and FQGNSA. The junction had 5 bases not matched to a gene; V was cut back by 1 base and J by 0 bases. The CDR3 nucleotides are TGTGCCAGCAGCTTAGGGGGGACAGGTTACTCTGGGGCCAACGTCCTGACTTTC. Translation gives CASSLGGTGYSGANVLTF. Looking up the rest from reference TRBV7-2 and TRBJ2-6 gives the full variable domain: GAGVSQSPSNKVTEKGKDVELRCDPISGHTALYWYRQSLGQGLEFLIYFQGNSAPDKSGLPSDRFSAERTGGSVSTLTIQRTQQEDSAVYLCASSLGGTGYSGANVLTFGAGSRLTVL.

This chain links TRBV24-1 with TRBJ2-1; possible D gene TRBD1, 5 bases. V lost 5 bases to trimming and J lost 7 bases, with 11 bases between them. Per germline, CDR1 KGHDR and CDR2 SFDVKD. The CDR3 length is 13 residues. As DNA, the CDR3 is TGTGCCACCAGTGGCTCCAGGGCGAATGAGCAGTTCTTC. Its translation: CATSGSRANEQFF.

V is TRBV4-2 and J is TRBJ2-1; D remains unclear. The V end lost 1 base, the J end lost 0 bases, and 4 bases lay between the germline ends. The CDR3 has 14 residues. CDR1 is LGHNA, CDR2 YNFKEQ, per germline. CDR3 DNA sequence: TGTGCCAGCAGCCAAGCGGTCTCCTACAATGAGCAGTTCTTC. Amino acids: CASSQAVSYNEQFF.

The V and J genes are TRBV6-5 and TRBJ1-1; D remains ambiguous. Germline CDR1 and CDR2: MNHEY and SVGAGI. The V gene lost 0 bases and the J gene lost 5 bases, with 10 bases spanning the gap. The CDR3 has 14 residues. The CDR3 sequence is CASSYSGDYTEAFF. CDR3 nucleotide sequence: TGTGCCAGCAGTTACTCCGGGGATTATACTGAAGCTTTCTTT.

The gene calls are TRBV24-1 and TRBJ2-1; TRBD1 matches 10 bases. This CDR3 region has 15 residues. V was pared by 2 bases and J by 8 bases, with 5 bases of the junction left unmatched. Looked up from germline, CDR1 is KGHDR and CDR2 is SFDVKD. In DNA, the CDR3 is TGTGCCACCAGTGATTCGGGACAGGGGAACGATGAGCAGTTCTTC. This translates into CATSDSGQGNDEQFF.

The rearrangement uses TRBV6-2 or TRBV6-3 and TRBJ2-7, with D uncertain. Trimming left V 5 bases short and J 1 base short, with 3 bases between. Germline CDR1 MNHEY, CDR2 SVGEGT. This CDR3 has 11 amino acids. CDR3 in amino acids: CASSTSYEQYF. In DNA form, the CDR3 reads TGTGCCAGCAGTACTTCCTACGAGCAGTACTTC.

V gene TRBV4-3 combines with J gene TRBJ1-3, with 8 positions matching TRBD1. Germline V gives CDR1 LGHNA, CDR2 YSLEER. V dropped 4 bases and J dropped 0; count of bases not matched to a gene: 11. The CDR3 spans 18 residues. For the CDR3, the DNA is TGCGCCAGCAGCCGAGATTCCGGGACAGGTTTCTCTGGAAACACCATATATTTT. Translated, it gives CASSRDSGTGFSGNTIYF.

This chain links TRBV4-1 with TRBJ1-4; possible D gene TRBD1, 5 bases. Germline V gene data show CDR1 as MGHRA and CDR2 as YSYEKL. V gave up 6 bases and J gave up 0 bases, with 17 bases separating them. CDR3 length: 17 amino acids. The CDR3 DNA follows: TGCGCCAGCAGGGCCGGAGGGGCCGATGCAACTAATGAAAAACTGTTTTTT. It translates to CASRAGGADATNEKLFF.

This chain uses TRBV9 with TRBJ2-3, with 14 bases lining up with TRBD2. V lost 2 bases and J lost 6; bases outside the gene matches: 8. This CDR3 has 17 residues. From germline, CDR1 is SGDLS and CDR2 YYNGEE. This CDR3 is CASSVGTGTSGSDTQYF. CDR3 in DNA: TGTGCCAGCAGCGTGGGGACCGGGACTAGCGGGAGTGATACGCAGTATTTT.

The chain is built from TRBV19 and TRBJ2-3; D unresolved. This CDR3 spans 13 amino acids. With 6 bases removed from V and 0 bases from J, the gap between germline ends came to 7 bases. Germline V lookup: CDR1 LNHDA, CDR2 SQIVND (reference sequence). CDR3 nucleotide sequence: TGTGCCAGTAGGGGCCTTAGCACAGATACGCAGTATTTT. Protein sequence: CASRGLSTDTQYF.

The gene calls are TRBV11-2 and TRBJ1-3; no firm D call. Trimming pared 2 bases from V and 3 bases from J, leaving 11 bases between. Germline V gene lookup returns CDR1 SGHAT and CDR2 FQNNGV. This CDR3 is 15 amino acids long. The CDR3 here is CASSLTGVSGNTIYF. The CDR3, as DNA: TGTGCCAGCAGCTTAACCGGAGTTAGTGGAAACACCATATATTTT.

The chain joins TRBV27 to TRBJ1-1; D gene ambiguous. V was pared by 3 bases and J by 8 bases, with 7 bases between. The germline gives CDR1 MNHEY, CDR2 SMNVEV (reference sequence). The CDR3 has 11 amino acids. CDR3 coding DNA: TGTGCCAGCAGTTTGGGAGGAGAAGCTTTCTTT. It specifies CASSLGGEAFF.

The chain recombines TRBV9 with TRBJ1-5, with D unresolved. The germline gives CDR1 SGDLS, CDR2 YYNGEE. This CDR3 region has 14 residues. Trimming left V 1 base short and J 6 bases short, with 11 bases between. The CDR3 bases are TGTGCCAGCAGCGTAAACGTAGAGGGTCAGCCCCAGCATTTT. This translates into CASSVNVEGQPQHF.

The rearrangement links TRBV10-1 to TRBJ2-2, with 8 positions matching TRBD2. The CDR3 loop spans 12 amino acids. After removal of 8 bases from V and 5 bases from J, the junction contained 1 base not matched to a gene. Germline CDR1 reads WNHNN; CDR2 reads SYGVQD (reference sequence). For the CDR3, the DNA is TGCGCCAGCCGGGAGGGAACCGGGGAGCTGTTTTTT. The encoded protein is CASREGTGELFF.

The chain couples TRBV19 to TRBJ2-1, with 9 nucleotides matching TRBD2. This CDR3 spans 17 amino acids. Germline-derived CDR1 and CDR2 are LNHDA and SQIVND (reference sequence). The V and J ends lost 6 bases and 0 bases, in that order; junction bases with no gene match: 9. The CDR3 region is CASRPGLALSSYNEQFF. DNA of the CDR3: TGTGCCAGTAGGCCTGGACTAGCGCTTAGCTCCTACAATGAGCAGTTCTTC.

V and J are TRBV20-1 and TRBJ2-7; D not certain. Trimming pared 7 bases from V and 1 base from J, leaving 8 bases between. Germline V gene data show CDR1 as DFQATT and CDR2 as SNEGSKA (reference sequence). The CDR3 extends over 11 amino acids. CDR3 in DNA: TGCAGTGGATCCTATTCCTACGAGCAGTACTTC. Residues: CSGSYSYEQYF.

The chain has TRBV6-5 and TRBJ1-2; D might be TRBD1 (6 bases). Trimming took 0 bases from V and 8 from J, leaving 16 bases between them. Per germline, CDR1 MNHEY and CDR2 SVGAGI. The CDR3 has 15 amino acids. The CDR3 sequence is CASSYSRAGARGYTF. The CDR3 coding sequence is TGTGCCAGCAGTTACTCGAGGGCAGGGGCGAGGGGCTACACCTTC.